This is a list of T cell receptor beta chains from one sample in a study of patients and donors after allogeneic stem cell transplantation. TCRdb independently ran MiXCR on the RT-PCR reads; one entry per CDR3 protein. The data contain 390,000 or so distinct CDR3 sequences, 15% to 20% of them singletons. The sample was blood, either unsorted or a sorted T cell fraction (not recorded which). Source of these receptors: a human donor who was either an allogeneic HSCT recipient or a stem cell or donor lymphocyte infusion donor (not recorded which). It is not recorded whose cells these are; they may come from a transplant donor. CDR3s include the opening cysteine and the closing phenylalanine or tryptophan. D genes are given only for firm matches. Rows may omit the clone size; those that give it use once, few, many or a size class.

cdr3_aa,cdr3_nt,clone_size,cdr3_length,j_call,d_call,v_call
CASSFSPGHLNSPLHF,TGTGCCAGCAGTTTTTCTCCGGGACACCTTAATTCACCCCTCCACTTT,few,16,TRBJ1-6,.,TRBV6-2/TRBV6-3
CASSLGYKGHSNQPQHF,TGTGCCAGCAGCTTAGGCTACAAGGGGCATAGCAATCAGCCCCAGCATTTT,.,17,TRBJ1-5,.,TRBV7-8
CATSRGRGRNQPQHF,TGTGCCACCAGCAGAGGGAGGGGACGCAATCAGCCCCAGCATTTT,.,15,TRBJ1-5,.,TRBV15
CSARVDGRGNTEAFF,TGCAGTGCTAGGGTAGATGGACGGGGGAACACTGAAGCTTTCTTT,few,15,TRBJ1-1,.,TRBV20-1
CASNGLAGNSDTQYF,TGTGCCTCGAACGGACTAGCGGGAAATTCAGATACGCAGTATTTT,few,15,TRBJ2-3,TRBD2,TRBV30
CASSVGTTTYEQYF,TGTGCCAGCAGCGTAGGGACAACTACCTACGAGCAGTACTTC,few,14,TRBJ2-7,.,TRBV9
CATPLDRAEQYF,TGTGCCACCCCTCTGGACAGGGCCGAGCAGTACTTC,.,12,TRBJ2-7,TRBD1,TRBV24-1
CSAREPHTGHGYEQYF,TGCAGTGCTAGAGAGCCCCACACAGGGCACGGCTACGAGCAGTACTTC,.,16,TRBJ2-7,.,TRBV20-1
CASSFSLESEQFF,TGCGCCAGCAGCTTCTCTCTAGAGAGTGAGCAGTTCTTC,many,13,TRBJ2-1,.,TRBV5-1
CASSERQTVNYEQYF,TGCGCCAGCAGTGAGCGCCAGACAGTAAACTACGAGCAGTACTTC,many,15,TRBJ2-7,.,TRBV10-2
CASSLPNPGTEAFF,TGTGCCAGCAGCTTACCCAACCCCGGGACTGAAGCTTTCTTT,few,14,TRBJ1-1,.,TRBV7-9
CATSDTSEGQGEKLFF,TGTGCCACCAGTGATACCTCCGAGGGGCAGGGTGAAAAACTGTTTTTT,few,16,TRBJ1-4,.,TRBV24-1
CASSEDLGGRSYEQYF,TGTGCCAGCAGTGAGGACCTGGGGGGCCGCTCCTACGAGCAGTACTTC,many,16,TRBJ2-7,.,TRBV25-1
CASSLVEGGSYEQYF,TGTGCCAGCAGTTTAGTTGAGGGGGGCTCCTACGAGCAGTACTTC,.,15,TRBJ2-7,.,TRBV12-3/TRBV12-4
CAIRWTGRNYGYTF,TGTGCCATCAGATGGACAGGGAGAAACTATGGCTACACCTTC,few,14,TRBJ1-2,TRBD1,TRBV10-3
CASSRWSSGNNNEQFF,TGTGCCAGCAGCCGATGGTCTAGCGGGAATAACAATGAGCAGTTCTTC,.,16,TRBJ2-1,TRBD2,TRBV7-8
CASSLRAGGNQETQYF,TGTGCCAGCAGTTTAAGAGCGGGGGGCAACCAAGAGACCCAGTACTTC,few,16,TRBJ2-5,TRBD2,TRBV12-3/TRBV12-4
CASSHPANTGELFF,TGCGCCAGCAGCCATCCAGCGAACACCGGGGAGCTGTTTTTT,.,14,TRBJ2-2,.,TRBV4-1
CATSTSGPYEQYF,TGTGCCACCAGCACTAGCGGGCCCTACGAGCAGTACTTC,.,13,TRBJ2-7,TRBD2,TRBV24-1
CASSLVWGEEETQYF,TGTGCCAGCAGCTTAGTGTGGGGGGAAGAAGAGACCCAGTACTTC,.,15,TRBJ2-5,.,TRBV7-7
CASSSRTGTGGYYNEQFF,TGTGCCAGTAGTAGCAGAACAGGGACAGGTGGATACTACAATGAGCAGTTCTTC,few,18,TRBJ2-1,TRBD1,TRBV19
CASSPNTGHTEAFF,TGTGCCAGCAGCCCCAACACAGGGCACACTGAAGCTTTCTTT,few,14,TRBJ1-1,.,TRBV3-1
CASSLRQDTQYF,TGTGCCAGCAGTTTAAGACAGGATACGCAGTATTTT,many,12,TRBJ2-3,.,TRBV12-3/TRBV12-4
CASRTGLEQYF,TGTGCCAGCAGGACAGGGCTCGAGCAGTACTTC,.,11,TRBJ2-7,TRBD1,TRBV6-5
CASSLQRQAYQETQYF,TGTGCCAGCAGCCTACAGAGACAGGCGTACCAAGAGACCCAGTACTTC,few,16,TRBJ2-5,.,TRBV7-2
CASSQIITGGLTEAFF,TGTGCCAGCAGCCAAATAATAACAGGGGGCCTCACTGAAGCTTTCTTT,.,16,TRBJ1-1,TRBD1,TRBV27
CASSHGTGDSPLHF,TGTGCCAGCTCTCACGGGACAGGGGACTCACCCCTCCACTTT,.,14,TRBJ1-6,TRBD1,TRBV18
CASSGGARNSPLHF,TGTGCCAGCAGCGGGGGGGCCAGGAATTCACCCCTCCACTTT,few,14,TRBJ1-6,.,TRBV3-1
CASSRTTSDYGYTF,TGCGCCAGCAGCCGGACGACCTCTGACTATGGCTACACCTTC,.,14,TRBJ1-2,.,TRBV5-1
CASSESPGRDTEAFF,TGTGCCAGCAGTGAATCCCCCGGGAGGGATACTGAAGCTTTCTTT,once,15,TRBJ1-1,.,TRBV25-1
CASSRTAETQYF,TGTGCCAGCAGTCGGACGGCCGAGACCCAGTACTTC,few,12,TRBJ2-5,.,TRBV3-1
CASSQSLAGHNEQFF,TGCGCCAGCAGCCAAAGTCTAGCGGGGCACAATGAGCAGTTCTTC,few,15,TRBJ2-1,TRBD2,TRBV5-1
CASRGQGAGGYTF,TGTGCCAGCAGGGGACAGGGGGCTGGTGGCTACACCTTC,many,13,TRBJ1-2,TRBD1,TRBV12-3/TRBV12-4
CASSAGQGLGNTQYF,TGTGCCAGCAGTGCGGGACAGGGTCTCGGGAATACGCAGTATTTT,.,15,TRBJ2-3,TRBD1,TRBV12-3/TRBV12-4
CASSRRTGGKSTEAFF,TGTGCCAGCAGCCGGCGGACAGGGGGTAAGTCGACTGAAGCTTTCTTT,few,16,TRBJ1-1,TRBD1,TRBV6-1
CATSRGVQGTGELFF,TGTGCCACCAGCAGAGGAGTACAGGGGACCGGGGAGCTGTTTTTT,.,15,TRBJ2-2,TRBD1,TRBV15
CASSLRTGHEQLF,TGTGCCAGCAGCTTACGGACAGGCCATGAGCAGTTGTTC,.,13,TRBJ2-1,TRBD1,TRBV7-2
CASSLAAGSNQPQHF,TGTGCCAGCAGCTTAGCAGCGGGAAGCAATCAGCCCCAGCATTTT,few,15,TRBJ1-5,.,TRBV7-8
CSVQRTHEQFF,TGCAGCGTTCAGAGAACCCATGAGCAGTTCTTC,.,11,TRBJ2-1,.,TRBV29-1
CASSRNRAGAGEQYF,TGTGCCAGCAGCCGGAACCGGGCAGGGGCAGGCGAGCAGTACTTC,few,15,TRBJ2-7,.,TRBV14
CAISNHGTVTYEQYF,TGTGCCATCAGCAACCACGGGACAGTAACCTACGAGCAGTACTTC,few,15,TRBJ2-7,TRBD1,TRBV10-3
CASRELVRSTEAFF,TGTGCCAGCAGAGAATTAGTTAGGAGCACTGAAGCTTTCTTT,few,14,TRBJ1-1,.,TRBV27
CASSLYSATGELFF,TGTGCCAGCAGCTTATATAGCGCTACCGGGGAGCTGTTTTTT,few,14,TRBJ2-2,.,TRBV7-9
CASSFGGGYQPQHF,TGTGCCAGCAGTTTTGGGGGAGGTTATCAACCCCAGCATTTT,.,14,TRBJ1-5,.,TRBV12-3/TRBV12-4
CASSPEGHPYEQYF,TGTGCCAGCAGCCCGGAGGGACATCCCTACGAGCAGTACTTC,few,14,TRBJ2-7,.,TRBV9
CASSLAGTVKTEAFF,TGCGCCAGCAGCTTGGCCGGGACAGTGAAGACTGAAGCTTTCTTT,.,15,TRBJ1-1,TRBD1,TRBV5-1
CASSLTAGREQYF,TGTGCCAGCAGTTTAACGGCCGGACGCGAGCAGTACTTC,.,13,TRBJ2-7,.,TRBV12-3/TRBV12-4
CASSQEVKTSTDTQYF,TGTGCCAGCAGCCAAGAAGTGAAGACGAGCACAGATACGCAGTATTTT,few,16,TRBJ2-3,.,TRBV14
CASRVEARNTGELFF,TGTGCCAGCAGGGTAGAAGCACGGAACACCGGGGAGCTGTTTTTT,many,15,TRBJ2-2,.,TRBV12-3/TRBV12-4
CSASRAGNTIYF,TGCAGTGCTAGTCGGGCTGGAAACACCATATATTTT,few,12,TRBJ1-3,.,TRBV20-1
CASRQEVLAGNTIYF,TGTGCCAGCAGGCAAGAGGTGTTGGCTGGAAACACCATATATTTT,few,15,TRBJ1-3,.,TRBV12-3/TRBV12-4
CAPRTGGDTQYF,TGTGCCCCCCGGACAGGGGGTGATACGCAGTATTTT,.,12,TRBJ2-3,TRBD1,TRBV24-1
CATSSSGYNEQFF,TGTGCCACCAGTTCCTCCGGGTACAATGAGCAGTTCTTC,few,13,TRBJ2-1,.,TRBV15
CASSQDRTSGFYNEQFF,TGTGCCAGCAGCCAAGATCGGACTAGCGGGTTCTACAATGAGCAGTTCTTC,.,17,TRBJ2-1,TRBD2,TRBV14
CASSSRDSVATEAFF,TGCGCCAGCAGCTCCAGGGATTCGGTTGCCACTGAAGCTTTCTTT,.,15,TRBJ1-1,.,TRBV5-1
CASSYSGKVYEQYF,TGTGCCAGCAGCTATAGCGGGAAAGTCTACGAGCAGTACTTC,few,14,TRBJ2-7,TRBD2,TRBV7-9
CASSGDSHEQFF,TGTGCCAGCAGCGGCGATAGCCATGAGCAGTTCTTC,many,12,TRBJ2-1,.,TRBV9